The 30 T cell receptor beta chains listed next were all sequenced from one sample in a study of cytomegalovirus exposure and HLA in healthy donors. 60 Vbeta and 13 Jbeta primers were used in PCR. Repertoires were generated with immunoSEQ multiplex PCR, while TCRdb's copy carries only in-frame clones and drops some. There are 150,000 to 200,000 clones in the sample; over 75% occur only once, and around 1.9% lies in the top ten. Input material: PBMCs. These receptors all come from a man aged 18 to 29 in good health and CMV-seronegative.

The gene calls are TRBV5-8 and TRBJ2-3; D possibly corresponds to TRBD1 (5 bases). Trimming stripped 3 bases from V and 1 base from J, with 12 bases between. This CDR3 has 15 amino acids. Germline V CDR1 and CDR2: SGHTS, YDEGEE. Written as DNA, the CDR3 is TGTGCCAGCAGCTCGGTGACCAGGGGCACAGATACGCAGTATTTT. Its protein product is CASSSVTRGTDTQYF.

V and J are TRBV15 and TRBJ1-5; D gene ambiguous. CDR1 LNHNV and CDR2 YYDKDF come from the germline V gene (reference sequence). The length of the CDR3 is 16 residues. The ends were cut back, 0 bases at V and 4 bases at J, with 13 bases in the middle. The CDR3 sequence: CATSRDKAAANQPQHF. CDR3 nucleotide sequence: TGTGCCACCAGCAGAGATAAGGCGGCCGCTAATCAGCCCCAGCATTTT.

This clone has only a few counts. The chain is built from TRBV27 and TRBJ1-2; 9 nucleotides align to TRBD1. CDR1 and CDR2 from the germline V gene are MNHEY and SMNVEV (reference sequence). Unmatched junction bases numbered 13, after V lost 7 bases and J lost 4 bases. CDR3 length: 16 residues. CDR3 sequence (DNA): TGTGCCAGCACCCGCACAGGGGGCGCGCGGGGCTATGGCTACACCTTC. As protein: CASTRTGGARGYGYTF.

This clone was seen just once. The chain is built from TRBV7-6 and TRBJ2-5; 7 bases fit TRBD1. Trimming removed 4 bases from V and 8 bases from J; junction bases left unmatched: 7. The CDR3 runs 13 residues. CDR1 is SGHVS and CDR2 is FNYEAQ in the germline V gene. CDR3 DNA: TGTGCCAGCAGCTCGGACAGGCAAAATACCCAGTACTTC. It yields the protein CASSSDRQNTQYF.

The chain employs TRBV12-5 and TRBJ1-5; D is unclear. The V gene's germline CDR1 is LGHNT and CDR2 FRNRAP. The CDR3 runs 18 residues. Trimming pared 0 bases from V and 0 bases from J, leaving 15 bases between. The CDR3 region has the DNA TGTGCTAGTGGTTTGGTAGCAGGTCGGGATTATAGCAATCAGCCCCAGCATTTT. Its translation: CASGLVAGRDYSNQPQHF.

V is TRBV28 and J is TRBJ1-2; D gene unclear. Germline V gene data show CDR1 as MDHEN and CDR2 as SYDVKM. The CDR3 loop spans 11 amino acids. V shed 7 bases and J shed 0 bases, with 3 bases lying between them. The DNA for the CDR3 is TGTGCCAGCAATACTAACTATGGCTACACCTTC. Encoded protein: CASNTNYGYTF.

This chain uses TRBV4-1 with TRBJ2-1; TRBD2 matches 9 bases. Germline trimming cut 1 base from V and 7 bases from J; bases unmatched to any gene: 5. Germline V gene lookup returns CDR1 MGHRA and CDR2 YSYEKL. The CDR3 is 15 amino acids. The CDR3 spells CASSQGGTSLNEQFF. The CDR3 DNA follows: TGCGCCAGCAGCCAAGGTGGGACTAGCCTTAATGAGCAGTTCTTC.

This chain uses TRBV7-9 with TRBJ2-7; no firm D call. The CDR3 runs to 10 residues. CDR1 is SEHNR, CDR2 FQNEAQ, per germline (reference sequence). V shed 6 bases and J shed 7 bases, with 7 bases lying between them. This CDR3 reads CASRPGEQYF. The CDR3 bases are TGTGCCAGCAGGCCCGGGGAGCAGTACTTC.

V and J are TRBV7-8 and TRBJ2-7, with 10 bases aligning to TRBD1. The V segment lost 4 bases and the J segment 7 bases; nucleotides outside the gene matches: 16. The CDR3 consists of 17 residues. CDR1 is SGHVS and CDR2 is FQNEAQ in the germline V gene. The CDR3 coding sequence is TGTGCCAGCAGCTCACCCGGGGCGGACAGGGGGTTGTATGAGCAGTACTTC. Amino acid sequence: CASSSPGADRGLYEQYF.

This clone was observed a few times. Different DNA sequences within this sample yield the same CDR3. The rearrangement joins TRBV9 to TRBJ2-2; 10 bases agree with TRBD2. Germline-derived CDR1 and CDR2 are SGDLS and YYNGEE. After removal of 5 bases from V and 4 bases from J, the junction contained 8 bases not matched to a gene. This CDR3 has 16 residues. This CDR3 is CASSVRLAGGTGELFF. CDR3 DNA: TGTGCCAGCAGTGTCAGACTAGCGGGTGGCACCGGGGAGCTGTTTTTT.

The CDR3 reads CASSLLAGTNEKLFF. The CDR3 DNA reads TGTGCCAGCAGCTTATTGGCGGGGACTAATGAAAAACTGTTTTTT. The rearrangement joins TRBV7-8 to TRBJ1-4, with unresolved D. CDR1 and CDR2 (germline): SGHVS, FQNEAQ. This CDR3 region has 15 residues. V lost 2 bases, J lost 2 bases, and 9 bases lay in between.

This clone was detected once. The genes are TRBV25-1 and TRBJ2-3, with TRBD2 identical over 9 bases. J gave up 5 bases and V 4 bases, and 10 bases lay outside the gene matches. The V gene's germline CDR1 is MGHDK and CDR2 SYGVNS. This CDR3 contains 16 residues. Here the CDR3 reads CASSGSGRRDGDTQYF. In nucleotides, the CDR3 is TGTGCCAGCAGTGGTAGCGGGAGAAGAGATGGAGATACGCAGTATTTT.

This chain uses TRBV13 with TRBJ2-1, with 7 bases matching TRBD2. The CDR3 contains 14 residues. Losses at the gene ends were 6 bases for V and 6 bases for J; bases not matched to a gene: 8. In germline, CDR1 is PRHDT, CDR2 FYEKMQ (reference sequence). The CDR3: CASRDWTSPNEQFF. The CDR3 DNA is TGTGCCAGCAGGGATTGGACTAGTCCCAATGAGCAGTTCTTC.

In its sample, this clone was seen a few times. The rearrangement joins TRBV28 to TRBJ2-5; the D is unclear. The J call is in doubt because the DNA end fits TRBJ2-7 better. Per the germline V gene, CDR1 is MDHEN and CDR2 is SYDVKM. This CDR3 spans 14 amino acids. CDR3 DNA sequence: TGTGCCAGCACCGAAAGTAGCCCCCCTCGCGAGCAGTACTTC. Its translation is CASTESSPPREQYF.

The J gene is TRBJ1-3, the V gene TRBV9; 10 bases agree with TRBD1. In germline, CDR1 is SGDLS, CDR2 YYNGEE. The trim removed 2 bases at V and 8 bases at J, leaving 7 bases unmatched. The CDR3 length is 15 residues. DNA for the CDR3: TGTGCCAGCAGCGTGACAGGGGGCTGGTCCGACACCATATATTTT. This gives the protein CASSVTGGWSDTIYF.

This clone was seen just once. Other DNA sequences from this sample encode an identical CDR3 as well. The chain links TRBV5-6 to TRBJ2-1; weak D call: TRBD1 (6 bases). With 0 bases removed from V and 0 bases from J, the gap between germline ends came to 7 bases. The CDR3 loop spans 15 amino acids. CDR1 is SGHDT and CDR2 is YYEEEE in the germline V gene. The CDR3 nucleotides are TGTGCCAGCAGCTTGGGAGGGGGCTCCTACAATGAGCAGTTCTTC. Translating it yields CASSLGGGSYNEQFF. Complete variable domain (other parts from reference TRBV5-6 and TRBJ2-1): DAGVTQSPTHLIKTRGQQVTLRCSPKSGHDTVSWYQQALGQGPQFIFQYYEEEERQRGNFPDRFSGHQFPNYSSELNVNALLLGDSALYLCASSLGGGSYNEQFFGPGTRLTVL.

This clone came up once. The genes are TRBV20-1 and TRBJ1-2, with D unclear. Trimming removed 3 bases at V and 0 bases at J, with 2 bases between. CDR1 DFQATT and CDR2 SNEGSKA come from the germline V gene (reference sequence). CDR3 length: 11 residues. In DNA form, the CDR3 reads TGCAGTGCTAGCGCTAACTATGGCTACACCTTC. It specifies CSASANYGYTF.

This chain connects TRBV7-9 to TRBJ2-7; tentative D call: TRBD2 (5 bases). The CDR3 length is 15 residues. Trimming took off 4 bases at V and 4 bases at J, with 17 bases between the two ends. The germline CDR1 and CDR2 sequences are SEHNR and FQNEAQ (reference sequence). This CDR3 reads CASSSGRELGYEQYF. In DNA, the CDR3 is TGTGCCAGCAGCTCTGGACGGGAACTGGGATACGAGCAGTACTTC.

This chain connects TRBV11-3 to TRBJ2-1; TRBD1 aligns across 9 bases. This CDR3 has 14 amino acids. Germline loops: CDR1 SGHNT, CDR2 YENEEA. With 2 bases clipped from V and 10 bases from J, the junction kept 6 bases outside the gene matches. CDR3 region: CASSLRTGEGEQFF. CDR3 sequence (DNA): TGTGCCAGCAGCTTAAGGACAGGGGAGGGAGAGCAGTTCTTC. Filled out from reference TRBV11-3 and TRBJ2-1, the complete variable domain reads EAGVVQSPRYKIIEKKQPVAFWCNPISGHNTLYWYLQNLGQGPELLIRYENEEAVDDSQLPKDRFSAERLKGVDSTLKIQPAELGDSAVYLCASSLRTGEGEQFFGPGTRLTVL.

This clone occurred once. The chain recombines TRBV19 with TRBJ2-7; 8 positions match TRBD1. Germline V lookup: CDR1 LNHDA, CDR2 SQIVND (reference sequence). Unmatched junction bases numbered 6, after V lost 1 base and J lost 1 base. This CDR3 is built from 16 residues. CDR3 loop: CASSIALRQGSYEQYF. In nucleotides, the CDR3 is TGTGCCAGTAGTATAGCCCTGAGACAGGGGTCCTACGAGCAGTACTTC.

The chain uses TRBV29-1 and TRBJ1-5, with 7 positions matching TRBD1. V dropped 4 bases and J dropped 3; count of bases not matched to a gene: 3. The CDR3 consists of 13 residues. Germline-derived CDR1 and CDR2 are SQVTM and ANQGSEA. CDR3 sequence reads: CSVGQGVNQPQHF. The CDR3 bases are TGCAGCGTTGGACAGGGAGTCAATCAGCCCCAGCATTTT. Full variable domain (remainder filled in from reference TRBV29-1 and TRBJ1-5): SAVISQKPSRDICQRGTSLTIQCQVDSQVTMMFWYRQQPGQSLTLIATANQGSEATYESGFVIDKFPISRPNLTFSTLTVSNMSPEDSSIYLCSVGQGVNQPQHFGDGTRLSIL.

V and J are TRBV29-1 and TRBJ1-2, with 7 bases that match TRBD1. Germline values: CDR1 SQVTM, CDR2 ANQGSEA. J lost 10 bases, V lost 3 bases, and 23 bases had no gene match. The CDR3 contains 17 residues. This CDR3 reads CSVDGTNGYRGRAVYTF. CDR3 DNA: TGCAGCGTTGATGGAACAAATGGGTACAGGGGCCGCGCAGTCTACACCTTC.

This CDR3 reads CASSPRGGRGIQYF. In DNA form, the CDR3 reads TGTGCCAGCAGTCCGAGAGGGGGCCGGGGCATTCAGTACTTC. The chain uses TRBV27 and TRBJ2-4; 7 nucleotides line up with TRBD1. V was pared by 5 bases and J by 9 bases, with 10 bases of the junction left unmatched. CDR1 is MNHEY and CDR2 is SMNVEV in the germline V gene (reference sequence). The CDR3 has 14 residues.

The rearrangement joins TRBV19 to TRBJ2-1; TRBD1 matches 7 bases. V lost 5 bases to trimming and J lost 5 bases; unmatched junction nucleotides: 9. The CDR3 has 15 amino acids. In germline, CDR1 is LNHDA, CDR2 SQIVND (reference sequence). DNA for the CDR3: TGTGCCAGTAGTGTCCACCGGGACAGCAACAATGAGCAGTTCTTC. It encodes CASSVHRDSNNEQFF.

This chain links TRBV5-1 with TRBJ2-3; D perhaps matches TRBD2 (6 bases). Per germline, CDR1 SGHRS and CDR2 YFSETQ. The CDR3 is 16 amino acids. Trimming took 4 bases from V and 0 from J, leaving 15 bases between them. CDR3 bases: TGCGCCAGCAGCCTACGGGGGTCCTCTAGCACAGATACGCAGTATTTT. It translates to CASSLRGSSSTDTQYF.

V is TRBV6-6 and J is TRBJ1-1; TRBD1 aligns across 9 bases. There are 14 residues in the CDR3. V shed 6 bases and J 4 bases; nucleotides not matched to a gene: 6. From germline, CDR1 is MNHNY and CDR2 SVGAGI (reference sequence). The chain's CDR3 is CASREGQGITEAFF. The CDR3 DNA sequence: TGTGCCAGCAGAGAAGGACAGGGGATCACTGAAGCTTTCTTT.

This chain joins TRBV6-6 and TRBJ2-7, with 8 bases that match TRBD1. Unmatched junction bases numbered 8, after V lost 4 bases and J lost 6 bases. Germline V gene sequence: CDR1 MNHNY, CDR2 SVGAGI (reference sequence). The CDR3 has 14 amino acids. CDR3 coding DNA: TGTGCCAGCAGTTCGGACAGGGCCTCGTCCGAGCAGTACTTC. Its protein is CASSSDRASSEQYF.

The chain recombines TRBV7-2 with TRBJ2-7, with 8 positions matching TRBD1. Germline assignment: CDR1 SGHTA and CDR2 FQGNSA. The ends lost 4 bases at V and 12 bases at J; junction bases unmatched: 14. This CDR3 region has 14 residues. The DNA for the CDR3 is TGTGCCAGCAGCTCAAACACGGACAGGGATTCTTTGTACTTC. Translating gives CASSSNTDRDSLYF.

This clone was seen just once. The chain has TRBV6-5 and TRBJ1-2; the D is unclear. The germline V gene has CDR1 MNHEY and CDR2 SVGAGI. CDR3 length: 13 amino acids. V shed 4 bases and J shed 8 bases, with 14 bases lying between them. The CDR3, as DNA: TGTGCCAGCAGTTCCGACGGGATAGAGGGCTACACCTTC. It is translated as CASSSDGIEGYTF.

The V call is TRBV27, the J call TRBJ1-2; 8 nucleotides line up with TRBD1. The CDR3 is 16 amino acids. J was trimmed by 4 bases and V by 7 bases; bases with no gene match: 14. Germline V CDR1 and CDR2: MNHEY, SMNVEV (reference sequence). The CDR3 spells CASTPGQGLLGYGYTF. As DNA, the CDR3 is TGTGCCAGCACCCCAGGACAGGGCCTGCTAGGCTATGGCTACACCTTC.